This T cell receptor beta chain was identified during a study of CD4+ T cells in melanoma. General study results and limits: Reportedly, melanoma neoantigen-specific CD4+ T cells showed varied differentiation states. CD8+ T cell, macrophage and B cell function reportedly correlated with neoantigen-specific CD4+ T cells.

Trimming took 4 bases from V and 3 from J, leaving 3 bases between them. This CDR3 is built from 12 residues. Germline lookup yields CDR1 SNHLY and CDR2 FYNNEI. The assay was immunoSEQ multiplex PCR, and TCRdb's table has in-frame clones only and misses some. The table includes 6,000 to 8,500 clones, roughly 70% detected once. About this clone itself: Its target is unknown.

The source is a human donor with melanoma. The J gene is TRBJ1-4, the V gene TRBV2; D is undetermined. Source material: cells from a culture (not recorded whether cultured in vitro). CDR3 DNA: TGTGCCAGCAGTGTCCCTAATGAAAAACTGTTTTTT. Its protein is CASSVPNEKLFF. Filled out from reference TRBV2 and TRBJ1-4, the complete variable domain reads EPEVTQTPSHQVTQMGQEVILRCVPISNHLYFYWYRQILGQKVEFLVSFYNNEISEKSEIFDDQFSVERPDGSNFTLKIRSTKLEDSAMYFCASSVPNEKLFFGSGTQLSVL.